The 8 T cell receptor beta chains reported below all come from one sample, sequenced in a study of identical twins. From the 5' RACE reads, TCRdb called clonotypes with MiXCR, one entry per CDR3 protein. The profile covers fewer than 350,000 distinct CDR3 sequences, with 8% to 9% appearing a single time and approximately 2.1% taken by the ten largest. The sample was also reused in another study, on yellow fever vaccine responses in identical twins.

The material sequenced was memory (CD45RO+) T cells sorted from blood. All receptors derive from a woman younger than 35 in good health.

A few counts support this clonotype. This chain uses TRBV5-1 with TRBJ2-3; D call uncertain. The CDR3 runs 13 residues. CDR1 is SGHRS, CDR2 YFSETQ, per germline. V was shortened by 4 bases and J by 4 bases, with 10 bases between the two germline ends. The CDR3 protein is CASSVGAPDTQYF. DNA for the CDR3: TGCGCCAGCAGCGTCGGAGCCCCAGATACGCAGTATTTT.

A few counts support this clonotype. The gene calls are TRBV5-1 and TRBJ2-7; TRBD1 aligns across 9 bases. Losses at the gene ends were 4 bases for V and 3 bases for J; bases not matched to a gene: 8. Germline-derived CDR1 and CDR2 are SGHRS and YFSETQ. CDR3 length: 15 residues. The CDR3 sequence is CASSPGTGNFYEQYV. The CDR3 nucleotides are TGCGCCAGCAGCCCCGGGACAGGGAATTTCTACGAGCAGTACGTC.

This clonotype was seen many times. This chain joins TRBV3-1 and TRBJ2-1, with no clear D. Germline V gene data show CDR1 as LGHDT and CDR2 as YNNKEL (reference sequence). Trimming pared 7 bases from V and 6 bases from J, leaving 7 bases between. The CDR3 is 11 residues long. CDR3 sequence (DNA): TGTGCCAGCAAGCACGTCAATGAGCAGTTCTTC. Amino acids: CASKHVNEQFF.

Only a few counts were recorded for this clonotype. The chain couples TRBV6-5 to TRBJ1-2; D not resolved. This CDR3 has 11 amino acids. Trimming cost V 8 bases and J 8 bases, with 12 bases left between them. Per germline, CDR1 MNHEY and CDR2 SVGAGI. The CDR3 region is CASGQSMGYTF. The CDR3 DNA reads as TGTGCCAGCGGGCAGTCTATGGGCTACACCTTC.

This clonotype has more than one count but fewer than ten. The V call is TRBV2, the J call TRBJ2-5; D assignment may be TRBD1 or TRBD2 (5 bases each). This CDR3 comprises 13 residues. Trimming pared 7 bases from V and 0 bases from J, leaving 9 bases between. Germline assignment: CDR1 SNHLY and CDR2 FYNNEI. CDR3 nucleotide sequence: TGTGCCAGCACTTCGGGACACCAAGAGACCCAGTACTTC. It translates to CASTSGHQETQYF.

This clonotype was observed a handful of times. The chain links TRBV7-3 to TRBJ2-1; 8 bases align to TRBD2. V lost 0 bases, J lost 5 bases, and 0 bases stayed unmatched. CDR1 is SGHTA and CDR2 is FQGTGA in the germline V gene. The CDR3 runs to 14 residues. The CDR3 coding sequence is TGTGCCAGCAGCTTAACGGGACTAGACAATGAGCAGTTCTTC. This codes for CASSLTGLDNEQFF.

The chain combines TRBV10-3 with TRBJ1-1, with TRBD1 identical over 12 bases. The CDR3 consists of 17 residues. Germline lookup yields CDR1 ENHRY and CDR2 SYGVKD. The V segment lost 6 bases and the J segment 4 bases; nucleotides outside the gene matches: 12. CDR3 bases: TGTGCCATCAGCGCCGGGACAGGGGGCCTTTCTGGCACTGAAGCTTTCTTT. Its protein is CAISAGTGGLSGTEAFF.

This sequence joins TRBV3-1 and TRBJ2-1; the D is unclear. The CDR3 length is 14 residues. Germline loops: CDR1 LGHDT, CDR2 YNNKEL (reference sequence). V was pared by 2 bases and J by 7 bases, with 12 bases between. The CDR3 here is CASSQMGLENEQFF. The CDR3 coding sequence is TGTGCCAGCAGCCAAATGGGTTTAGAAAATGAGCAGTTCTTC.